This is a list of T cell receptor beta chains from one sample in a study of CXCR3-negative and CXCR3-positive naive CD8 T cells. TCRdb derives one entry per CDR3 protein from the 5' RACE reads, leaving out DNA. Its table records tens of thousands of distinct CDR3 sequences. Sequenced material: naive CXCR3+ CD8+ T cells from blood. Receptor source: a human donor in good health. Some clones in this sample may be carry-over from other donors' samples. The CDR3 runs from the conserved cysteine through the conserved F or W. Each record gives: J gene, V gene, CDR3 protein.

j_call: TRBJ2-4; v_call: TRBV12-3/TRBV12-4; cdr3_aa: CASSLAGVENIQYF
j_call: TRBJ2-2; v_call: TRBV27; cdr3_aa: CASSLVFRTEPSTGELFF
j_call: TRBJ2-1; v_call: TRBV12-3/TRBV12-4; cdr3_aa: CASSPARLANEQFF
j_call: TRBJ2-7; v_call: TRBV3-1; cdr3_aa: CASSYGTSYEQYF
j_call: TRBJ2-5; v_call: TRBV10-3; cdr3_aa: CAISGTGGETQYF
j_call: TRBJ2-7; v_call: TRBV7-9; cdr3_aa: CASSGNDGTYEQYF
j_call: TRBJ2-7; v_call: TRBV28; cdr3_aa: CASSFPPTGADEQYF
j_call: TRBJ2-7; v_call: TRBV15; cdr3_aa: CATGRDLGTNDEQYF
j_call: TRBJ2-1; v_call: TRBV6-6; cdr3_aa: CASSFRGQPLEYNEQFF
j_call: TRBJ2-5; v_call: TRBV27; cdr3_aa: CASSLSRVWETQYF
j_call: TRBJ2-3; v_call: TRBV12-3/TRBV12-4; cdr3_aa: CASSAGGLTDTQYF
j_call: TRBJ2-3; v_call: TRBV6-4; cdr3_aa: CASSDSVRDTQYF
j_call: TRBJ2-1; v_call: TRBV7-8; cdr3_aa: CASSLVGLAGPYNEQFF
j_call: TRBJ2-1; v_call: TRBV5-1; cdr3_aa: CASSSPRTDAYNEQLF
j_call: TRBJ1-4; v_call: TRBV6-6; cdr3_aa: CASSFSQQATNEKLFF
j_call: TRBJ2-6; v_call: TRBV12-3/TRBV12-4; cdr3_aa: CASTGGSGANVLTF
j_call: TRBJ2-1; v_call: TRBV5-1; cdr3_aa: CASSLGTSGGDEQFF
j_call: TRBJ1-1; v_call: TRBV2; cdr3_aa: CASSEDSVAPEAFF
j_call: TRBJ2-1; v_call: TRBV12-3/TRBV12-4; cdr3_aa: CASSNRGVDEQFF
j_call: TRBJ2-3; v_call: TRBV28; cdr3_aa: CASVNDRLASTDTQYF
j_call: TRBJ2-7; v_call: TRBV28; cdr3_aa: CASSLIGGGSYEQYF
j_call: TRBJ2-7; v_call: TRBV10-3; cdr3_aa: CAISGGPGETYEQYF
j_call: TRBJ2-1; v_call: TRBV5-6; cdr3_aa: CACSSDNYNEQFF
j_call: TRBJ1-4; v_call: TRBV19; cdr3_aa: CASSVDYPPEKLFF
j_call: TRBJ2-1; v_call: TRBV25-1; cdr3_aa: CASSGGLAPEQFF
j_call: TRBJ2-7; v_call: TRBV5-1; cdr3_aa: CAIKDRMDRAGEQYF
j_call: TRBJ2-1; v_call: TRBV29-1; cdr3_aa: CSVDLPGEYNEQFF
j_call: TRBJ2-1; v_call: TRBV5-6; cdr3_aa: CASTGVVLGFEQFF
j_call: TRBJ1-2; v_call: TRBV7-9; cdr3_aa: CASSLTETEVLYGYTF
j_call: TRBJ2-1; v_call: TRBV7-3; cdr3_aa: CASRGTDSYNEQFF
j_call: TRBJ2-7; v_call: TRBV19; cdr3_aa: CASRVTSGGPYEQYF
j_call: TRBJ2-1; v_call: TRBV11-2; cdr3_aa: CASSSGYPNEQFF
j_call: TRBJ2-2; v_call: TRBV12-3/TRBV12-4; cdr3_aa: CAGRVNTGELFF
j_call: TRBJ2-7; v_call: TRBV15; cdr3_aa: CATSLYGTDSYEQYF
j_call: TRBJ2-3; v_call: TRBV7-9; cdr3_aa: CASSLGTSGGPSTDTQYF
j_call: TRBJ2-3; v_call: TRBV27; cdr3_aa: CASSHLTTSGVTDTQYF
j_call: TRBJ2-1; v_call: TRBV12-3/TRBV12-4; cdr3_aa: CASSPRTVYNEQFF
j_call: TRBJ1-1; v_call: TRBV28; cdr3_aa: CASISSRGRTEAFF
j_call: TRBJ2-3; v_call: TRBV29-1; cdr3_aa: CSVGGTDTQYF
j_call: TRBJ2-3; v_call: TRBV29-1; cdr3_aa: CSGEDGTDTQYF
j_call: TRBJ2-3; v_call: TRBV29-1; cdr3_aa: CSVAPGADTQYF
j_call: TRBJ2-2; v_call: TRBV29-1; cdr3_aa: CSGFLTGNTGELFF
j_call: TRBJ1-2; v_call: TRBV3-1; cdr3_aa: CASSPFPSIPNTDYGYTF
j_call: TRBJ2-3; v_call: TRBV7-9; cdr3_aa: CASSSDRISTDTQYF
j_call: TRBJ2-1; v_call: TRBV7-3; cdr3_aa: CASSLSGGTYNEQFF
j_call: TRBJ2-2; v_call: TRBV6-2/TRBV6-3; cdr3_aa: CASSPGGSGELFF
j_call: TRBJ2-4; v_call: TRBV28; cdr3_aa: CASSLYNLDKNIQYF
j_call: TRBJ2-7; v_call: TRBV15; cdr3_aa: CATSRPSYDEQYF
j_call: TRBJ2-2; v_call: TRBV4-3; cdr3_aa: CASSRGGVLDTGELFF
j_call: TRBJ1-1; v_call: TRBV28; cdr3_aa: CASSLVITEAFF
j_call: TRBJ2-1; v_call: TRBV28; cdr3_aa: CASSSNPGTENNEQFF
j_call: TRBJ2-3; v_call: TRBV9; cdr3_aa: CASSVGSEADTQYF
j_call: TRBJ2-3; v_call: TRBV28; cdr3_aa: CASSSLTRSSTDTLYF